The clone carrying this T cell receptor beta chain was seen repeatedly, ten times or more. Its antigen is as yet unknown. These data come from a study of human T cells and chemical hapten exposure. The study's findings and limits: Counts of TCRs expanded at PT1 correlated positively with patch test score. TCRs above 1 in 1000 frequency did not change with DPC sensitization.

For the library, individual cDNA molecules each received unique molecular identifiers. MiXCR, run by TCRdb on the RACE reads, gives a single entry per CDR3 protein. The sample carries about 350,000 distinct CDR3 sequences, over 6% recorded once. The time point denotes: patch test 2, 6 weeks after DPC sensitization. Treatment meaning: therapeutic diphenylcyclopropenone sensitization with weekly scalp DPC. From whole blood left unfractionated, total RNA was extracted. V lost 4 bases and J lost 11; bases outside the gene matches: 10. The CDR3 spans 12 residues. Germline V gene sequence: CDR1 SQVTM, CDR2 ANQGSEA.

The chain uses TRBV29-1 and TRBJ1-1; 7 bases align to TRBD1. The clonotype originates from a woman aged 18-29 years with alopecia areata. Some clones in this sample may be carry-over from other donors' samples. Sequenced material: whole blood, taken in connection with sensitization to the hapten diphenylcyclopropenone (DPC). CDR3 protein: CSVVVGRGYAFF. The DNA of the CDR3 is TGCAGCGTTGTAGTTGGCAGGGGGTATGCTTTCTTT. Full variable domain (missing parts from reference TRBV29-1 and TRBJ1-1): SAVISQKPSRDICQRGTSLTIQCQVDSQVTMMFWYRQQPGQSLTLIATANQGSEATYESGFVIDKFPISRPNLTFSTLTVSNMSPEDSSIYLCSVVVGRGYAFFGQGTRLTVV.